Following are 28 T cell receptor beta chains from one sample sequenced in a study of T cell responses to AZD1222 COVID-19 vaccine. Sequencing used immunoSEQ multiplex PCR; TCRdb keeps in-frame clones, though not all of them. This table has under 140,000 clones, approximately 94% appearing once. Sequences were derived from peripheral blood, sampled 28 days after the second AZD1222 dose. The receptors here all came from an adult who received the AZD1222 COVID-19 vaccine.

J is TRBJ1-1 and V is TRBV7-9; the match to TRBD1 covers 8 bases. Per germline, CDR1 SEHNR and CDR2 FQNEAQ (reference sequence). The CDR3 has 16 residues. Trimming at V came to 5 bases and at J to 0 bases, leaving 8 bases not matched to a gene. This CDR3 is CASSPNTGGMNTEAFF. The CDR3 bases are TGTGCCAGCAGCCCGAACACAGGGGGAATGAACACTGAAGCTTTCTTT. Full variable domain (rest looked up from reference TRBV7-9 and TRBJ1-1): DTGVSQNPRHKITKRGQNVTFRCDPISEHNRLYWYRQTLGQGPEFLTYFQNEAQLEKSRLLSDRFSAERPKGSFSTLEIQRTEQGDSAMYLCASSPNTGGMNTEAFFGQGTRLTVV.

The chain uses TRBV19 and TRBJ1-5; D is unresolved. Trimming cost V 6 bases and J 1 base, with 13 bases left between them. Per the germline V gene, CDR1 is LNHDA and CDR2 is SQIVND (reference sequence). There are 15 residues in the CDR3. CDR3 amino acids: CASRGELGSNQPQHF. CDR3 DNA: TGTGCCAGTAGGGGTGAATTGGGCAGCAATCAGCCCCAGCATTTT.

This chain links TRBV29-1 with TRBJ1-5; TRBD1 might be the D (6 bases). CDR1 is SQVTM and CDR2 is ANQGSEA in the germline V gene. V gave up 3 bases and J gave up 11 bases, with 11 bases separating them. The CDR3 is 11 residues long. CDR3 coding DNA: TGCAGCGTTGATAATGGGGGCGCCCAGCATTTT. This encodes CSVDNGGAQHF.

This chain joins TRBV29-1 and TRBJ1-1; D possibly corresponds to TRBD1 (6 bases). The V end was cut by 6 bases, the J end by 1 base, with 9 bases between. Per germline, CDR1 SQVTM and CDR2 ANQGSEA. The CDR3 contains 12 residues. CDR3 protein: CSVVQGNTEAFF. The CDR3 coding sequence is TGCAGCGTGGTACAGGGGAACACTGAAGCTTTCTTT.

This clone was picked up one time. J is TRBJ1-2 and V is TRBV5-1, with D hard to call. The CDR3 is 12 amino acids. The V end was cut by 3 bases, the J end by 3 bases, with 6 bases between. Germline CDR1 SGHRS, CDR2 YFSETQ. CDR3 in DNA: TGCGCCAGCAGCTACTCCTACTATGGCTACACCTTC. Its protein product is CASSYSYYGYTF.

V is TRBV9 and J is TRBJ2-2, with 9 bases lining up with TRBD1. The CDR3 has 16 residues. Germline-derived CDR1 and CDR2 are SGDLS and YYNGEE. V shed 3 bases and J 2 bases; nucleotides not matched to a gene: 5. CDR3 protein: CASSAGTGLNTGELFF. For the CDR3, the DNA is TGTGCCAGCAGCGCTGGGACAGGGCTTAACACCGGGGAGCTGTTTTTT.

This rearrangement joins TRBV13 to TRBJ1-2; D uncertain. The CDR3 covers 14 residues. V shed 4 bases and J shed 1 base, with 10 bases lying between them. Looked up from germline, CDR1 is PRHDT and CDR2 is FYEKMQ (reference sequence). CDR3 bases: TGTGCCAGCAGCTCCCCCAGTAGTAACTATGGCTACACCTTC. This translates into CASSSPSSNYGYTF. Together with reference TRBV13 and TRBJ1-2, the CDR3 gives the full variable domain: AAGVIQSPRHLIKEKRETATLKCYPIPRHDTVYWYQQGPGQDPQFLISFYEKMQSDKGSIPDRFSAQQFSDYHSELNMSSLELGDSALYFCASSSPSSNYGYTFGSGTRLTVV.

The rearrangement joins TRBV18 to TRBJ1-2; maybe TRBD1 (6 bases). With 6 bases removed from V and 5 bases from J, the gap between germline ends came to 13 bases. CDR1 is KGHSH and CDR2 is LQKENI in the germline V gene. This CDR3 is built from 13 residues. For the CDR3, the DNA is TGTGCCAGCTCCCAGGGGCCATTTTATGGCTACACCTTC. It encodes CASSQGPFYGYTF.

CDR3 sequence (DNA): TGTGCCAGCAGTCACTCCCTCCGGGAGCAGGTTCCATATGGCTACACCTTC. Its translation: CASSHSLREQVPYGYTF. J is TRBJ1-2 and V is TRBV27; no definite D call. Germline values: CDR1 MNHEY, CDR2 SMNVEV (reference sequence). V was cut by 5 bases and J by 5 bases, with 24 bases left in between. The CDR3 runs to 17 residues.

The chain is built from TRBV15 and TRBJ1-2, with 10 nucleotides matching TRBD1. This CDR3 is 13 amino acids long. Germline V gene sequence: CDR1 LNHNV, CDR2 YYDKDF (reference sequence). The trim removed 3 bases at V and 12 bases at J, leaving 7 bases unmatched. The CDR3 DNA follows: TGTGCCACCAGCAGCGACAGGGGGCTCGAAGACACCTTC. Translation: CATSSDRGLEDTF.

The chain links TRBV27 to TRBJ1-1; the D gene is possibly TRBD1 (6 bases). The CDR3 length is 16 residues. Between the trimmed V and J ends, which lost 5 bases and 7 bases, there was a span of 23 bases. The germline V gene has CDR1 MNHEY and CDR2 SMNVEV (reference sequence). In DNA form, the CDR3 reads TGTGCCAGCAGTCCCCGAAACGACAGGCGGGTTGTTGAAGCTTTCTTT. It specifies CASSPRNDRRVVEAFF.

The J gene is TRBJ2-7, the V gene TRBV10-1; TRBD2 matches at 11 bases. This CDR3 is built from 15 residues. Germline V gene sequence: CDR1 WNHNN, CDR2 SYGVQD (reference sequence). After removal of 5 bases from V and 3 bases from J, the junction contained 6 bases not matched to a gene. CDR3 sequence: CASSSGLAEVYEQYF. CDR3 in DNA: TGCGCCAGCAGTTCGGGACTAGCGGAGGTCTACGAGCAGTACTTC.

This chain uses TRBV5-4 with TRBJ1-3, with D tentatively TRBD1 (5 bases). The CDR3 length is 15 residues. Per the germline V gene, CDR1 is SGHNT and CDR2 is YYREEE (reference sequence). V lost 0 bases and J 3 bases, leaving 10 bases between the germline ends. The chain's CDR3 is CASSLEGALGNTIYF. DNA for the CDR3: TGTGCCAGCAGCTTGGAAGGGGCGCTTGGAAACACCATATATTTT.

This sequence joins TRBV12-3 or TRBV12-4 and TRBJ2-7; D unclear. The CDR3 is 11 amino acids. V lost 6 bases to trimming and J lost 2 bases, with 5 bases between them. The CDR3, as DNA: TGTGCCAGCAGCAGAACCTACGAGCAGTACTTC. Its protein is CASSRTYEQYF.

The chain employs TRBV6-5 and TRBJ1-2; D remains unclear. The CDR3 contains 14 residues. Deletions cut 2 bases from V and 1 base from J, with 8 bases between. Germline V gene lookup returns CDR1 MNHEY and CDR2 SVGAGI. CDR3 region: CASSYGVFNYGYTF. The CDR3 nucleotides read TGTGCCAGCAGTTACGGAGTTTTTAACTATGGCTACACCTTC.

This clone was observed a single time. The CDR3 DNA reads TGCAGTGCTAGTGGCGGACTGAACACTGAAGCTTTCTTT. It codes for CSASGGLNTEAFF. This chain links TRBV20-1 with TRBJ1-1, with D hard to call. This CDR3 has 13 amino acids. Trimming cost V 3 bases and J 0 bases, with 8 bases left between them. Germline-derived CDR1 and CDR2 are DFQATT and SNEGSKA (reference sequence).

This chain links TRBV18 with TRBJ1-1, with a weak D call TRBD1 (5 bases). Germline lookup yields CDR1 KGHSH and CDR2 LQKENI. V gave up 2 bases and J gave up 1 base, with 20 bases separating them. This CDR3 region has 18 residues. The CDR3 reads CASSPKRQRGVGNTEAFF. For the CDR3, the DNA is TGTGCCAGCTCACCAAAGCGACAGAGGGGAGTTGGGAACACTGAAGCTTTCTTT.

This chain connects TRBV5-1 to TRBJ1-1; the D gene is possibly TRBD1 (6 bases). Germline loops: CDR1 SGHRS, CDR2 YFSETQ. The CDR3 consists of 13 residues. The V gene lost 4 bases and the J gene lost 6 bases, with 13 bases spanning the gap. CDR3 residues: CASSLTGFSEAFF. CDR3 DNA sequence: TGCGCCAGCAGCCTCACAGGGTTCTCTGAAGCTTTCTTT.

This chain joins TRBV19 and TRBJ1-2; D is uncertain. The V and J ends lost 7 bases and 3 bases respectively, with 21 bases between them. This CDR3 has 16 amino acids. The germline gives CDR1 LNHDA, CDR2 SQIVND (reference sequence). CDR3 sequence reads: CASKPTGGWSDYGYTF. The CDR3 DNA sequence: TGTGCCAGTAAGCCAACGGGAGGGTGGTCTGACTATGGCTACACCTTC.

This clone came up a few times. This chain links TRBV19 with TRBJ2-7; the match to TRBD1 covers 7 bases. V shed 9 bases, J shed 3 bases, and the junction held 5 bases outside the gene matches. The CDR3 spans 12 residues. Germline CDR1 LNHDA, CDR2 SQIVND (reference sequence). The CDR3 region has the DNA TGTGCCAGCCGGGACAGTTACTACGAGCAGTACTTC. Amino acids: CASRDSYYEQYF.

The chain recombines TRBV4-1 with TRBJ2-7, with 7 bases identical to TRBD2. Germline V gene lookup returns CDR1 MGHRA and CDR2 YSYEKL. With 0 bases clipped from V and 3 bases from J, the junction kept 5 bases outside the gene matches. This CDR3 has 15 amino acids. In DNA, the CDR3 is TGCGCCAGCAGCCAAGATACGGGACTAATCTACGAGCAGTACTTC. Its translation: CASSQDTGLIYEQYF.

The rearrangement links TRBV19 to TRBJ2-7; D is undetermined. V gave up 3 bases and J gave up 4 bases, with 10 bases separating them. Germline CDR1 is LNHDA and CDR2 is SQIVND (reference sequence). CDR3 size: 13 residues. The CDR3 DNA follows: TGTGCCAGTAGTATGGGCATTACATACGAGCAGTACTTC. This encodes CASSMGITYEQYF.

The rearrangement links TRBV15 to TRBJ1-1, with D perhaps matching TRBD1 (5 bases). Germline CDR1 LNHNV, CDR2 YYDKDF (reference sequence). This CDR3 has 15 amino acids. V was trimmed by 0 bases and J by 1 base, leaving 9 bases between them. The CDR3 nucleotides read TGTGCCACCAGCAGAGATCGGGGGAGGAACACTGAAGCTTTCTTT. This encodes CATSRDRGRNTEAFF.

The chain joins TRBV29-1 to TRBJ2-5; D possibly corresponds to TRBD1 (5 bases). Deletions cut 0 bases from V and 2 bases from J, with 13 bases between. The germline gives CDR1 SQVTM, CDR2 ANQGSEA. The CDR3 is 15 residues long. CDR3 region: CSVEDPRGWQETQYF. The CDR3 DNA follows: TGCAGCGTTGAAGATCCAAGGGGTTGGCAAGAGACCCAGTACTTC.

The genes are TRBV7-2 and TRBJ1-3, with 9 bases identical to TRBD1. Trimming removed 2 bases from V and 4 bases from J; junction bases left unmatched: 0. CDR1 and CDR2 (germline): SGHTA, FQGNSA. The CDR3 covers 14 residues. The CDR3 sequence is CASSLTGGGNTIYF. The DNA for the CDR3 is TGTGCCAGCAGCTTAACAGGGGGCGGAAACACCATATATTTT.

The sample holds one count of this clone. The CDR3 bases are TGTGCCAGCAGCCCTGAAGCTTTCTTT. Translation gives CASSPEAFF. The chain combines TRBV11-2 with TRBJ1-1; D is unclear. Trimming took 5 bases from V and 6 from J, leaving 1 base between them. Germline V gene data show CDR1 as SGHAT and CDR2 as FQNNGV. The CDR3 runs 9 residues.

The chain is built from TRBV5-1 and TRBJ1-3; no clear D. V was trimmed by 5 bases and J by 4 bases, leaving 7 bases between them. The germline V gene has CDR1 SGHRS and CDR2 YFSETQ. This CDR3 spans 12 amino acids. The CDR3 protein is CASRDMGNTIYF. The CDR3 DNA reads TGCGCCAGCAGGGATATGGGAAACACCATATATTTT.

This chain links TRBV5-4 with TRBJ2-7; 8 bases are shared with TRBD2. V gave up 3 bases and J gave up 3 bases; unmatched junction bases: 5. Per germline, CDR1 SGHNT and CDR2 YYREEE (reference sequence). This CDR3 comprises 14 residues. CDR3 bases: TGTGCCAGCAGCTCCTTAGCGGGAAGCTACGAGCAGTACTTC. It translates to CASSSLAGSYEQYF.